A selection of T cell receptor beta chains follows, all from one sample in a study of cytomegalovirus exposure and HLA in healthy donors. Only in-frame clones appear in the TCRdb table, and some are missing; sequencing was by immunoSEQ multiplex PCR. Of roughly 66,000 clones listed, roughly 68% are singletons. The sequencing input was PBMCs. The receptors come from a woman aged 50 to 65 in good health and CMV-seronegative. The CDR3 runs from the conserved cysteine through the conserved F or W. The D gene is left open where the match is weak. Size is omitted from some rows. Given values are once, few, many or a class for expanded clones.

v_gene: TRBV7-6
j_gene: TRBJ2-3
d_gene: NA
abundance: NA
CDR3aa: CASSSLQGMWTDTQYF
CDR3nt: TGTGCCAGCAGCTCGTTACAGGGCATGTGGACAGATACGCAGTATTTT

v_gene: TRBV28
j_gene: TRBJ1-5
d_gene: TRBD1
abundance: few
CDR3aa: CASSRTGFGGNQPQHF
CDR3nt: TGTGCCAGCAGTCGGACAGGGTTTGGAGGCAATCAGCCCCAGCATTTT

v_gene: TRBV2
j_gene: TRBJ2-1
d_gene: NA
abundance: NA
CDR3aa: CASSVKLGRFF
CDR3nt: TGTGCCAGCAGTGTTAAACTCGGTCGGTTCTTC

v_gene: TRBV6-5
j_gene: TRBJ2-2
d_gene: NA
abundance: NA
CDR3aa: CASSRPDLTGELFF
CDR3nt: TGTGCCAGCAGTCGCCCGGACTTAACCGGGGAGCTGTTTTTT

v_gene: TRBV6-6
j_gene: TRBJ2-7
d_gene: TRBD1
abundance: once
CDR3aa: CASSHRQGTYEQYF
CDR3nt: TGTGCCAGCAGTCATCGACAGGGAACCTACGAGCAGTACTTC

v_gene: TRBV7-2
j_gene: TRBJ1-5
d_gene: NA
abundance: NA
CDR3aa: CASSSQGLHQPQHF
CDR3nt: TGTGCCAGCAGCTCGCAGGGCCTCCATCAGCCCCAGCATTTT

v_gene: TRBV5-6
j_gene: TRBJ2-5
d_gene: NA
abundance: NA
CDR3aa: CASSLGQGVETQYF
CDR3nt: TGTGCCAGCAGCTTGGGCCAGGGTGTCGAGACCCAGTACTTC

v_gene: TRBV16
j_gene: TRBJ1-5
d_gene: NA
abundance: NA
CDR3aa: CASSQSNSNQPQHF
CDR3nt: TGTGCCAGCAGCCAATCCAATAGCAATCAGCCCCAGCATTTT

v_gene: TRBV7-2
j_gene: TRBJ1-2
d_gene: NA
abundance: NA
CDR3aa: CASSPRGNYGYTF
CDR3nt: TGTGCCAGCAGCCCCCGGGGTAACTATGGCTACACCTTC

v_gene: TRBV28
j_gene: TRBJ1-4
d_gene: TRBD1
abundance: NA
CDR3aa: CASRLGQMNEKLFF
CDR3nt: TGTGCCAGCAGACTGGGACAGATGAATGAAAAACTGTTTTTT

v_gene: TRBV4-2
j_gene: TRBJ1-2
d_gene: TRBD1
abundance: NA
CDR3aa: CASSQDAQSGTVIYGYTF
CDR3nt: TGTGCCAGCAGCCAAGATGCCCAATCCGGGACAGTAATCTATGGCTACACCTTC

v_gene: TRBV7-9
j_gene: TRBJ1-1
d_gene: TRBD1
abundance: few
CDR3aa: CASSSQGADTEAFF
CDR3nt: TGTGCCAGCAGCTCTCAGGGGGCGGACACTGAAGCTTTCTTT

v_gene: TRBV6-6
j_gene: TRBJ1-2
d_gene: NA
abundance: few
CDR3aa: CASSYADRVYGYTF
CDR3nt: TGTGCCAGCAGTTACGCGGACAGAGTCTATGGCTACACCTTC

v_gene: TRBV5-4
j_gene: TRBJ2-5
d_gene: NA
abundance: few
CDR3aa: CASSLGGGTQYF
CDR3nt: TGTGCCAGCAGCTTGGGGGGCGGGACCCAGTACTTC

v_gene: TRBV10-1
j_gene: TRBJ2-5
d_gene: TRBD1
abundance: NA
CDR3aa: CASSEEGAQETQYF
CDR3nt: TGCGCCAGCAGTGAGGAGGGGGCCCAAGAGACCCAGTACTTC

v_gene: TRBV4-2
j_gene: TRBJ1-5
d_gene: TRBD1
abundance: NA
CDR3aa: CATSSQGGNQPQHF
CDR3nt: TGTGCCACCTCGTCGCAGGGGGGCAATCAGCCCCAGCATTTT

v_gene: TRBV6-4
j_gene: TRBJ2-7
d_gene: NA
abundance: many
CDR3aa: CASSEEGRIFF
CDR3nt: TGTGCCAGCAGTGAAGAGGGTCGCATCTTCTTC

v_gene: TRBV2
j_gene: TRBJ2-3
d_gene: TRBD2
abundance: NA
CDR3aa: CASMGLAPLDTQYF
CDR3nt: TGTGCCAGCATGGGACTAGCGCCTTTAGATACGCAGTATTTT

v_gene: TRBV4-3
j_gene: TRBJ1-2
d_gene: TRBD1
abundance: NA
CDR3aa: CASSQDPGGQSYGYTF
CDR3nt: TGCGCCAGCAGCCAAGATCCAGGGGGCCAAAGTTATGGCTACACCTTC

v_gene: TRBV28
j_gene: TRBJ1-1
d_gene: NA
abundance: few
CDR3aa: CASSFFGRGGNAEAFF
CDR3nt: TGTGCCAGCAGTTTTTTTGGAAGGGGAGGGAATGCTGAAGCTTTCTTT

v_gene: TRBV7-9
j_gene: TRBJ1-1
d_gene: NA
abundance: NA
CDR3aa: CASSLGVAGESTEAFF
CDR3nt: TGTGCCAGCAGCTTAGGCGTCGCGGGTGAGAGCACTGAAGCTTTCTTT